The 3 T cell receptor beta chains in this list originate from one sample, sequenced in a study of human T cells and chemical hapten exposure (dated by TCRdb to the early 2020s). The label giving this sample's time point can be read as: healthy volunteer bleed at 6 weeks. Total RNA was extracted from unfractionated whole blood that had been collected in Tempus Blood RNA tubes. Library method: RACE. The listed sequencing device is NextSeq 500. Starting from the raw public reads, TCRdb applied fastp trimming at Q25, assembled clones with MiXCR and retained in-frame beta chains. Each CDR3 protein gets just one entry, which takes the most common genes and DNA from the rows behind it. This sample lists more than 75,000 distinct CDR3 sequences; 8.6% were detected once. Jointly, the top ten make up approximately 1.5% of the sample. Sequenced: whole blood. The source is a male donor in good health. Some clones in this sample may be carry-over from other donors' samples.

The gene calls are TRBV7-9 and TRBJ2-7; D unclear. Germline-derived CDR1 and CDR2 are SEHNR and FQNEAQ (reference sequence). Trimming stripped 3 bases from V and 6 bases from J, with 12 bases between. This CDR3 region has 13 residues. The CDR3 bases are TGTGCCAGCAGCTTGACCCCGACGGCCGAGCAGTACTTC. Translated, it gives CASSLTPTAEQYF.

There are many counts of this clonotype. This chain joins TRBV12-3 or TRBV12-4 and TRBJ2-3; D is undetermined. V was shortened by 0 bases and J by 2 bases, with 12 bases between the two germline ends. There are 16 residues in the CDR3. As DNA, the CDR3 is TGTGCCAGCAGTTTAGCTGGCACGGCCCCCACAGATACGCAGTATTTT. This sequence encodes CASSLAGTAPTDTQYF.

J is TRBJ2-2 and V is TRBV6-6; TRBD2 matches at 7 bases. CDR1 and CDR2 from the germline V gene are MNHNY and SVGAGI (reference sequence). CDR3 length: 16 amino acids. Trimming cost V 6 bases and J 4 bases; bases outside gene matches: 11. CDR3 bases: TGTGCCAGCAGCGTCAAGGGAGGGGCGGGCACCGGGGAGCTGTTTTTT. This encodes CASSVKGGAGTGELFF.